This record looks at one TCR beta chain sequence and its context. This sample is drawn from a study of blood T cell repertoires in COVID-19. In the study overall: Material from acute and convalescent COVID-19 was sourced from the United States, Italy and Spain. From T cells, B-cell-depleted T cells, or PBMCs came the material, which was cDNA or gDNA.

Authors' data handling: Amplifying reference gene primers gave estimates of nucleated cell counts. Sequencing used immunoSEQ multiplex PCR; TCRdb keeps in-frame clones, though not all of them. V and J calls and clone size are copied from that table; D and trimming were computed from the DNA. The sample holds over 200,000 clones, just over 85% seen once. Trimming shortened V by 4 bases and J by 6 bases, and 16 bases separated the two germline ends. The CDR3 length is 14 residues. CDR1 and CDR2 from the germline V gene are KGHSH and LQKENI. The clonotype originates from a man at least 80 years old with acute or convalescent COVID-19. The chain couples TRBV18 to TRBJ2-7, with a tentative D call TRBD2 (6 bases). Sample: peripheral blood. CDR3 in amino acids: CASSLSTGGSEQYF. The CDR3 nucleotides are TGTGCCAGCTCACTCTCAACCGGGGGATCCGAGCAGTACTTC.